What follows are 21 T cell receptor beta chains derived from one specimen sequenced in a study of shared clonotypes between healthy human individuals. Naive CD8 cells, CD45RO-negative and positively selected for CCR7, excluded terminally differentiated effector memory CD45RA+ cells. TCRdb keeps only in-frame clones here, not all; method: immunoSEQ multiplex PCR. The profile covers hundreds of thousands of clones, with 90% to 97% appearing a single time and approximately 0.12% taken by the ten largest. The sequencing sample was made of naive CD8+ T cells sorted from blood. The source is a woman younger than 45 in good health.

This rearrangement joins TRBV5-6 to TRBJ2-7, with D perhaps TRBD2 (6 bases). This CDR3 region has 12 residues. CDR1 is SGHDT, CDR2 YYEEEE, per germline. The V end lost 5 bases, the J end lost 7 bases, and 13 bases lay between the germline ends. The CDR3: CASRLTRGEQYF. The CDR3 DNA reads as TGTGCCAGCAGACTGACTAGAGGAGAGCAGTACTTC.

The chain joins TRBV5-6 to TRBJ1-2; D is uncertain. The CDR3 runs to 12 residues. Per germline, CDR1 SGHDT and CDR2 YYEEEE. Trimming cost V 4 bases and J 8 bases, with 12 bases left between them. The CDR3 is CASSIGGQGYTF. The CDR3, as DNA: TGTGCCAGCAGCATTGGTGGTCAAGGCTACACCTTC.

The chain has TRBV5-5 and TRBJ1-1; no clear D. V was shortened by 2 bases and J by 1 base, with 9 bases between the two germline ends. Germline-derived CDR1 and CDR2 are SGHKS and YYEKEE (reference sequence). This CDR3 comprises 14 residues. The CDR3 DNA sequence: TGTGCCAGCAGCTTATGGCAGGCGAACACTGAAGCTTTCTTT. Translation gives CASSLWQANTEAFF.

The rearrangement uses TRBV7-9 and TRBJ2-7; possible D gene TRBD2, 6 bases. The V and J ends lost 1 base and 6 bases respectively, with 10 bases between them. Germline-derived CDR1 and CDR2 are SEHNR and FQNEAQ (reference sequence). The CDR3 runs 13 residues. CDR3 bases: TGTGCCAGCAGCTTAGTGCTCGGGAGCGAGCAGTACTTC. Residues: CASSLVLGSEQYF.

The J gene is TRBJ2-7, the V gene TRBV6-1; D gene ambiguous. V shed 2 bases and J shed 7 bases, with 18 bases lying between them. The CDR3 is made up of 15 amino acids. Germline values: CDR1 MNHNS, CDR2 SASEGT. DNA of the CDR3: TGTGCCAGCAGTGAACCTCGAGGCCGTTTAGGAGAGCAGTACTTC. As protein: CASSEPRGRLGEQYF.

The rearrangement joins TRBV7-9 to TRBJ2-5; maybe TRBD2 (5 bases). The CDR3 length is 14 residues. V gave up 2 bases and J gave up 5 bases, with 12 bases separating them. Germline V gene data show CDR1 as SEHNR and CDR2 as FQNEAQ (reference sequence). CDR3 nucleotide sequence: TGTGCCAGCAGCTTACCCCTAGCTGTCGAGACCCAGTACTTC. It is translated as CASSLPLAVETQYF.

Points on this clone: In the same sample, other DNA sequences code for this CDR3. The CDR3 is CASSLVSDTQYF. The CDR3 nucleotides read TGTGCCAGCAGCTTGGTTTCAGATACGCAGTATTTT. The chain recombines TRBV5-4 with TRBJ2-3; the D is unclear. Trimming removed 0 bases from V and 4 bases from J, with 3 bases in between. The CDR3 has 12 residues. Germline V gene sequence: CDR1 SGHNT, CDR2 YYREEE (reference sequence). Based on the CDR3 plus reference TRBV5-4 and TRBJ2-3, the full variable domain is ETGVTQSPTHLIKTRGQQVTLRCSSQSGHNTVSWYQQALGQGPQFIFQYYREEENGRGNFPPRFSGLQFPNYSSELNVNALELDDSALYLCASSLVSDTQYFGPGTRLTVL.

There are a few counts of this clone. The same CDR3 can be traced to other DNA sequences in this sample. The chain combines TRBV28 with TRBJ2-7; 9 nucleotides align to TRBD1. Germline CDR1 is MDHEN and CDR2 is SYDVKM. The junction had 1 base not matched to a gene; V was cut back by 2 bases and J by 2 bases. CDR3 length equals 14 residues. CDR3 sequence (DNA): TGTGCCAGCAGTTTAGGGACAGGGCCCTACGAGCAGTACTTC. Its protein product is CASSLGTGPYEQYF.

The chain carries TRBV28 and TRBJ2-2, with 14 bases matching TRBD2. V shed 4 bases, J shed 3 bases, and the junction held 10 bases outside the gene matches. Germline V gene data show CDR1 as MDHEN and CDR2 as SYDVKM. There are 19 residues in the CDR3. The CDR3 DNA reads TGTGCCAGCAGTTCGCCCGGGACTAGCGGGAGAGTTTACACCGGGGAGCTGTTTTTT. Protein product: CASSSPGTSGRVYTGELFF.

V and J are TRBV5-6 and TRBJ2-4; D gene ambiguous. Germline CDR1 and CDR2: SGHDT and YYEEEE. The CDR3 length is 15 residues. The V end was cut by 2 bases, the J end by 4 bases, with 13 bases between. The DNA of the CDR3 is TGTGCCAGCAGCTTTGGACGAGAGGTTAAAAACATTCAGTACTTC. Protein: CASSFGREVKNIQYF.

The CDR3 nucleotides are TGTGCAAGTCGCTCACCTATCGGGGGAAATCAGCATTTT. This sequence encodes CASRSPIGGNQHF. The chain has TRBV12-2 and TRBJ1-5. TRBV12-2 is described as a pseudogene. This CDR3 has 13 residues.

The chain links TRBV10-3 to TRBJ2-7; the D call may be TRBD1 or TRBD2 (5 bases each). Germline V lookup: CDR1 ENHRY, CDR2 SYGVKD. V was clipped by 2 bases and J by 7 bases, with 15 bases between them. The CDR3 runs 14 residues. The CDR3 here is CAISEPGTGGEQYF. In DNA form, the CDR3 reads TGTGCCATCAGTGAGCCAGGGACCGGAGGAGAGCAGTACTTC.

The chain joins TRBV7-9 to TRBJ2-7, with 15 nucleotides matching TRBD2. The J segment lost 5 bases and the V segment lost 5 bases, leaving 7 bases of the junction unmatched. This CDR3 is built from 16 residues. Germline V gene sequence: CDR1 SEHNR, CDR2 FQNEAQ (reference sequence). The CDR3 is CASSTGTSGRSHEQYF. The CDR3 coding sequence is TGTGCCAGCAGCACAGGGACTAGCGGGAGGTCCCACGAGCAGTACTTC.

The rearrangement links TRBV6-6 to TRBJ2-2; unclear D gene. V was shortened by 4 bases and J by 7 bases, with 10 bases between the two germline ends. Germline values: CDR1 MNHNY, CDR2 SVGAGI (reference sequence). The CDR3 extends over 13 amino acids. The CDR3 reads CASSSTLYGELFF. CDR3 in DNA: TGTGCCAGCAGTTCTACCTTATACGGGGAGCTGTTTTTT.

This chain links TRBV9 with TRBJ2-1, with D possibly matching TRBD2 (6 bases). CDR3 length: 14 residues. The germline V and J ends were trimmed by 6 bases and 7 bases, with 17 bases remaining between them. CDR1 is SGDLS and CDR2 is YYNGEE in the germline V gene. The CDR3 DNA is TGTGCCAGCACCCCTCCGGGAGCGTGGAATGAGCAGTTCTTC. As protein: CASTPPGAWNEQFF.

The rearrangement links TRBV4-1 to TRBJ1-3; D unresolved. There are 15 residues in the CDR3. Trimming shortened V by 1 base and J by 1 base, and 8 bases separated the two germline ends. Germline V CDR1 and CDR2: MGHRA, YSYEKL. CDR3 DNA: TGCGCCAGCAGCCAAGGCAGAGCGTCTGGAAACACCATATATTTT. Its translation: CASSQGRASGNTIYF.

V gene TRBV18 combines with J gene TRBJ2-3; the match to TRBD2 covers 10 bases. The CDR3 extends over 17 amino acids. J was trimmed by 2 bases and V by 0 bases; bases with no gene match: 5. Germline CDR1 reads KGHSH; CDR2 reads LQKENI. The CDR3 here is CASSPPGAGGTTDTQYF. In nucleotides, the CDR3 is TGTGCCAGCTCACCACCGGGAGCGGGGGGGACCACAGATACGCAGTATTTT. Full variable domain (outside the CDR3, taken from reference TRBV18 and TRBJ2-3): NAGVMQNPRHLVRRRGQEARLRCSPMKGHSHVYWYRQLPEEGLKFMVYLQKENIIDESGMPKERFSAEFPKEGPSILRIQQVVRGDSAAYFCASSPPGAGGTTDTQYFGPGTRLTVL.

This chain connects TRBV19 to TRBJ1-5, with unresolved D. The V gene's germline CDR1 is LNHDA and CDR2 SQIVND (reference sequence). Trimming cost V 5 bases and J 6 bases, with 11 bases left between them. The CDR3 runs 13 residues. The CDR3 region has the DNA TGTGCCAGTAGTCCCACAATAAGTCAGCCCCAGCATTTT. The encoded protein is CASSPTISQPQHF. Combining the CDR3 with reference TRBV19 and TRBJ1-5 gives the whole variable domain DGGITQSPKYLFRKEGQNVTLSCEQNLNHDAMYWYRQDPGQGLRLIYYSQIVNDFQKGDIAEGYSVSREKKESFPLTVTSAQKNPTAFYLCASSPTISQPQHFGDGTRLSIL.

The chain carries TRBV28 and TRBJ2-7, with D hard to call. The CDR3 totals 12 residues. The V and J ends lost 1 base and 6 bases respectively, with 7 bases between them. The V gene's germline CDR1 is MDHEN and CDR2 SYDVKM. CDR3: CASSLLQGEQYF. For the CDR3, the DNA is TGTGCCAGCAGTTTATTACAAGGCGAGCAGTACTTC.

This chain joins TRBV27 and TRBJ2-7, with 10 bases that match TRBD1. The germline gives CDR1 MNHEY, CDR2 SMNVEV (reference sequence). The length of the CDR3 is 15 residues. V lost 1 base and J lost 2; bases outside the gene matches: 2. Here the CDR3 DNA reads TGTGCCAGCAGTTTATACGGGACAGGGGCCTACGAGCAGTACTTC. Amino acid sequence: CASSLYGTGAYEQYF.

The V gene is TRBV7-9, the J gene TRBJ1-2; 8 bases align to TRBD1. The CDR3 is 14 residues long. The junction had 7 bases not matched to a gene; V was cut back by 5 bases and J by 5 bases. In germline, CDR1 is SEHNR, CDR2 FQNEAQ (reference sequence). CDR3 protein: CASSPPGQEYGYTF. The CDR3 DNA sequence: TGTGCCAGCAGCCCACCGGGACAGGAGTATGGCTACACCTTC.